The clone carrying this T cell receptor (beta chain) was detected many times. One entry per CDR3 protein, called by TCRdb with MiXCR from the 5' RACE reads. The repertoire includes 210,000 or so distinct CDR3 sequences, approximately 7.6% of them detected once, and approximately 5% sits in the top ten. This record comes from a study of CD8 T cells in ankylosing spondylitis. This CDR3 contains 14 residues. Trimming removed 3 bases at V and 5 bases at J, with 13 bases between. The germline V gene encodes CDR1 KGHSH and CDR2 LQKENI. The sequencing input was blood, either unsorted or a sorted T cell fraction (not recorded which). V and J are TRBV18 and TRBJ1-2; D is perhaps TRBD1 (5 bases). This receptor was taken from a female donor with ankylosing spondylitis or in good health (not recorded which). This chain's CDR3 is CASSPRGQGYGYTF. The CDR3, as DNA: TGTGCCAGCTCACCCCGAGGCCAGGGATATGGCTACACCTTC.